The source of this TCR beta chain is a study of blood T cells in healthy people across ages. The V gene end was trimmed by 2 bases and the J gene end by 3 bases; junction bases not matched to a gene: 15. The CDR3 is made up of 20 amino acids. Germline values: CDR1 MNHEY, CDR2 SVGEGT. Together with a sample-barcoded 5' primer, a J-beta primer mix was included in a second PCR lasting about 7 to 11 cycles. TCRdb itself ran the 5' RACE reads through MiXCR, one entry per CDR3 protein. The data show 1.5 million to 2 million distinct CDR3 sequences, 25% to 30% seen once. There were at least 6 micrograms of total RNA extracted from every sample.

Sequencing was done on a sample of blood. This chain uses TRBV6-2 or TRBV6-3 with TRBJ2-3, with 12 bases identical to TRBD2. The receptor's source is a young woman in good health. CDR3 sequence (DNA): TGTGCCAGCAGTTACCCTTCCAGGACTAGCGGGGTCGCCGGAACAGATACGCAGTATTTT. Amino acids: CASSYPSRTSGVAGTDTQYF.